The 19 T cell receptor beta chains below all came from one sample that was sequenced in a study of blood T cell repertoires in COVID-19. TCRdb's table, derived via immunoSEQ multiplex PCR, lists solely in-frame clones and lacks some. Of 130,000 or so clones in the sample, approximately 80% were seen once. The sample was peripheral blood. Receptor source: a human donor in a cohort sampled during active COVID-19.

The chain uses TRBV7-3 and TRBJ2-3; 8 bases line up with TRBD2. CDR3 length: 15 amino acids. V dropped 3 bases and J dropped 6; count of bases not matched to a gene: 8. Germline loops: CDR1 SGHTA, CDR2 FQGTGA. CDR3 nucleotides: TGTGCCAGCAGCTTGGTAGCGGGAAGACCCGATACGCAGTATTTT. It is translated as CASSLVAGRPDTQYF.

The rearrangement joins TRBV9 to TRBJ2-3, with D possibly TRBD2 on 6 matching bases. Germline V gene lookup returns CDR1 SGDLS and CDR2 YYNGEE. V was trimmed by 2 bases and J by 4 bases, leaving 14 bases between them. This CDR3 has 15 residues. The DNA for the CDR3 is TGTGCCAGCAGCGTCGACCCGACTAGATCAGATACGCAGTATTTT. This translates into CASSVDPTRSDTQYF.

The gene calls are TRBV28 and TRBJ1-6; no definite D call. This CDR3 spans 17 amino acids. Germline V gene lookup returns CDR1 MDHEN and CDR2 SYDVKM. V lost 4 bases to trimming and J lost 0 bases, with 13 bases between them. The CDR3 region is CASSSFEGSSYNSPLHF. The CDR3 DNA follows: TGTGCCAGCAGTTCATTTGAAGGGAGCTCCTATAATTCACCCCTCCACTTT. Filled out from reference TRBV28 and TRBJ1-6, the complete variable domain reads DVKVTQSSRYLVKRTGEKVFLECVQDMDHENMFWYRQDPGLGLRLIYFSYDVKMKEKGDIPEGYSVSREKKERFSLILESASTNQTSMYLCASSSFEGSSYNSPLHFGNGTRLTVT.

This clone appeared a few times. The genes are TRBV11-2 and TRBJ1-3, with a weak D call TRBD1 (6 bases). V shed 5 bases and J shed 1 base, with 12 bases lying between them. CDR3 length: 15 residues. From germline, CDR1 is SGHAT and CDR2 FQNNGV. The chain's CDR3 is CASSPLQGSGNTIYF. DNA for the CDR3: TGTGCCAGCAGCCCGTTACAGGGTTCTGGAAACACCATATATTTT.

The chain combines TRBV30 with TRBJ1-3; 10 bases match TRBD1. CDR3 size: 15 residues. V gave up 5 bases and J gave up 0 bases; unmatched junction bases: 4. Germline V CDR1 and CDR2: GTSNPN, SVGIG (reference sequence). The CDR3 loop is CAWEGQGNSGNTIYF. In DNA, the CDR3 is TGTGCCTGGGAGGGACAGGGGAACTCTGGAAACACCATATATTTT.

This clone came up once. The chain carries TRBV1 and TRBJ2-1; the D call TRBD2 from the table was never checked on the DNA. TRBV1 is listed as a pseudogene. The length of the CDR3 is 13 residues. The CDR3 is CTSRTSSYNEQFF. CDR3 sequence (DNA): TGCACCAGCAGGACTAGCTCCTACAATGAGCAGTTCTTC.

The CDR3 sequence: CASSMLAGQETQYF. Here the CDR3 DNA reads TGTGCCAGTAGTATGCTAGCGGGGCAAGAGACCCAGTACTTC. The chain has TRBV19 and TRBJ2-5; TRBD2 aligns across 9 bases. The germline CDR1 and CDR2 sequences are LNHDA and SQIVND (reference sequence). Trimming cost V 3 bases and J 2 bases; bases outside gene matches: 1. The CDR3 extends over 14 amino acids.

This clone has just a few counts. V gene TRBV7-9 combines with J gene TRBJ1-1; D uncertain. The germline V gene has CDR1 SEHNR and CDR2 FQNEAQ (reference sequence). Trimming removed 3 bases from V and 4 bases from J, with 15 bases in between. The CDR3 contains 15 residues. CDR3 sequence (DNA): TGTGCCAGCAGCTTCCCGGTCCCAGAGGGCACTGAAGCTTTCTTT. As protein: CASSFPVPEGTEAFF.

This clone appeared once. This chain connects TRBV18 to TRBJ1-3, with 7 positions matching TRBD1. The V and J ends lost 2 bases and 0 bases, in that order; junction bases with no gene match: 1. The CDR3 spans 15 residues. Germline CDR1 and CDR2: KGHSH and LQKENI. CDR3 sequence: CASSPGTVSGNTIYF. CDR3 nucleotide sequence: TGTGCCAGCTCACCAGGGACAGTCTCTGGAAACACCATATATTTT.

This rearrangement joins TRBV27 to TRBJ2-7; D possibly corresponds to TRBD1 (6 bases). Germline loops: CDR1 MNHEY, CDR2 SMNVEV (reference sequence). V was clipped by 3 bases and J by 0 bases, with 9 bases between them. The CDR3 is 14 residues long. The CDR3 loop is CASSLTGHSYEQYF. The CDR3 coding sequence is TGTGCCAGCAGTTTGACAGGCCACTCCTACGAGCAGTACTTC.

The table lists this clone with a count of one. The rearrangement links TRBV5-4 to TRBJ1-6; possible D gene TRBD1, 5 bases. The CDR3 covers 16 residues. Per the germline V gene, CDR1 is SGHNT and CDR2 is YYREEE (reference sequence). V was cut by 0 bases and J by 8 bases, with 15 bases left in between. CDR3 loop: CASSLAGGQGYSPLHF. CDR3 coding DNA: TGTGCCAGCAGCTTGGCTGGAGGGCAGGGATATTCACCCCTCCACTTT.

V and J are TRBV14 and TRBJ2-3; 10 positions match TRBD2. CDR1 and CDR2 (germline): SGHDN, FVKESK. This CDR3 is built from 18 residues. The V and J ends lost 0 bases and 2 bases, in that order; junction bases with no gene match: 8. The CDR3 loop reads CASSQDLAGDTVTDTQYF. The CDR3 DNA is TGTGCCAGCAGCCAAGATCTAGCGGGAGATACTGTCACAGATACGCAGTATTTT.

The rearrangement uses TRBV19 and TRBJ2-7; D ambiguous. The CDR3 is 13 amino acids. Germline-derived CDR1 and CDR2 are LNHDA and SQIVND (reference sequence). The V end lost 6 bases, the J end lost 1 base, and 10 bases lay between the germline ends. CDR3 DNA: TGTGCCAGTAGCCGGTCCGAGTCCTACGAGCAGTACTTC. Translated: CASSRSESYEQYF.

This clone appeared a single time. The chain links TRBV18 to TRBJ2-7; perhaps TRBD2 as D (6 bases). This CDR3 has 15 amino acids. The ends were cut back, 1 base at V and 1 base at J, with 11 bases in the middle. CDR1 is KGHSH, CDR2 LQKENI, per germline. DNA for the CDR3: TGTGCCAGCTCACCACGGGGGGTCATTTCCTACGAGCAGTACTTC. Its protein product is CASSPRGVISYEQYF.

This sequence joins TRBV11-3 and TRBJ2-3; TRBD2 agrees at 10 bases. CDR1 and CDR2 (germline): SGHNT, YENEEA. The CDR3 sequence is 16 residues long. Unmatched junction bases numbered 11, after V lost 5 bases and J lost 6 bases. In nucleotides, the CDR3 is TGTGCCAGCAGCCCTGGGACTAGCGCCCAGGGGGATACGCAGTATTTT. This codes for CASSPGTSAQGDTQYF.

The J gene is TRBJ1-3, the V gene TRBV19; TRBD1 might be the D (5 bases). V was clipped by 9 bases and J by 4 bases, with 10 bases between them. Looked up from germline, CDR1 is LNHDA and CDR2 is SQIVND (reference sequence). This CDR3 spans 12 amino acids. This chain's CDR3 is CASRGRGNTIYF. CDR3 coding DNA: TGTGCCAGCCGGGGGAGAGGAAACACCATATATTTT.

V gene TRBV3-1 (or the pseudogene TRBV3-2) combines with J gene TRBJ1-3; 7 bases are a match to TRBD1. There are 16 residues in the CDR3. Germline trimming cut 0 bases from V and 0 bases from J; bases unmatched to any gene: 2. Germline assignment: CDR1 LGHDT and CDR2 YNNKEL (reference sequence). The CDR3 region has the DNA TGTGCCAGCAGCCAAGACGGGACAGTCTCTGGAAACACCATATATTTT. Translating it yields CASSQDGTVSGNTIYF.

The CDR3 loop reads CASSIHGGPGTGELFF. In DNA form, the CDR3 reads TGTGCCAGCAGCATCCACGGAGGGCCAGGAACCGGGGAGCTGTTTTTT. V gene TRBV7-3 combines with J gene TRBJ2-2, with D perhaps matching TRBD2 (6 bases). The CDR3 spans 16 residues. Germline loops: CDR1 SGHTA, CDR2 FQGTGA. V lost 5 bases and J 5 bases, leaving 18 bases between the germline ends.

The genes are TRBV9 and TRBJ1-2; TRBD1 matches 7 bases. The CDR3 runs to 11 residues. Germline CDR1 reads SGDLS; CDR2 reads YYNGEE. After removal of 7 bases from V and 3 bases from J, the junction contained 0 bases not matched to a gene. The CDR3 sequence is CASGTDYGYTF. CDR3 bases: TGTGCCAGCGGGACAGACTATGGCTACACCTTC.